These 19 T cell receptor beta chains share one sample of origin, sequenced in a study of T and B cells in COVID-19 patients. From blood, about 250-550 ng of genomic DNA served as TRB template. BIOMED2 TRB-A/B primer pools were used in multiplex TRB PCR. TCRdb passed the multiplex PCR reads through MiXCR, listing each CDR3 protein once. The table lists some 1,300 distinct CDR3 sequences, roughly 29% of them singletons. Source material: blood. These receptors all come from a human donor with active COVID-19.

By share, this clonotype ranks as large (0.1 to 1%). Written as DNA, the CDR3 is TGTGCCAGTAGTGTTAGAGAGATCACAGATACGCAGTATTTT. Its translation is CASSVREITDTQYF. V usage is TRBV19 and J usage is TRBJ2-3, with no clear D. V was shortened by 5 bases and J by 2 bases, with 11 bases between the two germline ends. CDR3 length equals 14 residues. Germline V gives CDR1 LNHDA, CDR2 SQIVND (reference sequence). Filled out from reference TRBV19 and TRBJ2-3, the complete variable domain reads DGGITQSPKYLFRKEGQNVTLSCEQNLNHDAMYWYRQDPGQGLRLIYYSQIVNDFQKGDIAEGYSVSREKKESFPLTVTSAQKNPTAFYLCASSVREITDTQYFGPGTRLTVL.

This clonotype is deemed large. The V gene is TRBV6-4, the J gene TRBJ2-3; 11 bases agree with TRBD2. The length of the CDR3 is 16 residues. Germline V gene data show CDR1 as MRHNA and CDR2 as SNTAGT. J gave up 2 bases and V 0 bases, and 1 base lay outside the gene matches. For the CDR3, the DNA is TGTGCCAGCAGTGACTCGACTAGCGGGGACACAGATACGCAGTATTTT. Its translation: CASSDSTSGDTDTQYF.

By proportion, this clonotype is large. The CDR3 sequence is CSVVSPLGGGKGYGYTF. The CDR3 DNA reads as TGCAGCGTTGTTTCGCCCCTAGGTGGAGGGAAGGGGTATGGCTACACCTTC. The J gene is TRBJ1-2, the V gene TRBV29-1; a weak D match, TRBD1 (5 bases). This CDR3 spans 17 amino acids. Trimming pared 4 bases from V and 5 bases from J, leaving 26 bases between. CDR1 is SQVTM and CDR2 is ANQGSEA in the germline V gene.

This sequence joins TRBV4-1 and TRBJ2-6; D not resolved. Germline-derived CDR1 and CDR2 are MGHRA and YSYEKL. V was pared by 1 base and J by 0 bases, with 19 bases between. The CDR3 consists of 20 residues. The CDR3 here is CASSQGILRQRSSGANVLTF. The DNA for the CDR3 is TGCGCCAGCAGCCAAGGAATTTTACGGCAGCGAAGCTCTGGGGCCAACGTCCTGACTTTC.

This sequence joins TRBV7-2 and TRBJ1-6, with 8 bases fitting TRBD1. CDR1 is SGHTA, CDR2 FQGNSA, per germline. CDR3 length: 15 residues. With V trimmed by 0 bases and J by 7 bases, 2 bases remained unmatched. CDR3 in amino acids: CASSLATGVNSPLHF. The CDR3 coding sequence is TGTGCCAGCAGCTTAGCGACAGGGGTGAATTCACCCCTCCACTTT.

This clonotype is deemed medium-sized (0.01 to 0.1%). The V and J genes are TRBV7-6 and TRBJ2-2; D gene ambiguous. Between the trimmed V and J ends, which lost 3 bases and 5 bases, there was a span of 10 bases. Germline CDR1 reads SGHVS; CDR2 reads FNYEAQ. CDR3 size: 14 residues. CDR3 amino acids: CASSFGETTGELFF. CDR3 nucleotides: TGTGCCAGCAGCTTTGGGGAAACAACCGGGGAGCTGTTTTTT.

The chain couples TRBV7-9 to TRBJ2-3, with 10 bases lining up with TRBD2. J was trimmed by 3 bases and V by 2 bases; bases with no gene match: 8. The germline V gene has CDR1 SEHNR and CDR2 FQNEAQ (reference sequence). This CDR3 has 17 amino acids. CDR3 coding DNA: TGTGCCAGCAGCTTACAAAACCCGGGACTAGCGACAGATACGCAGTATTTT. The encoded protein is CASSLQNPGLATDTQYF.

By frequency in the sample, this clonotype is large. This sequence joins TRBV13 and TRBJ2-5, with D tentatively TRBD2 (6 bases). The V end was cut by 5 bases, the J end by 5 bases, with 15 bases between. The length of the CDR3 is 14 residues. Germline V lookup: CDR1 PRHDT, CDR2 FYEKMQ (reference sequence). The CDR3 bases are TGTGCCAGCAGCCAAAAAGGGAGCGGGGAGACCCAGTACTTC. It specifies CASSQKGSGETQYF. Drawing the rest from reference TRBV13 and TRBJ2-5, the complete variable domain is AAGVIQSPRHLIKEKRETATLKCYPIPRHDTVYWYQQGPGQDPQFLISFYEKMQSDKGSIPDRFSAQQFSDYHSELNMSSLELGDSALYFCASSQKGSGETQYFGPGTRLLVL.

This clonotype was seen more than once but under ten times. CDR3 nucleotides: TGTGCCAGCAGTTACCGCGGGAACACTGAAGCTTTCTTT. This encodes CASSYRGNTEAFF. The chain recombines TRBV6-2 or TRBV6-3 with TRBJ1-1; D is unresolved. The CDR3 is 13 amino acids. Looked up from germline, CDR1 is MNHEY and CDR2 is SVGEGT. V lost 2 bases to trimming and J lost 1 base, with 5 bases between them.

A few counts support this clonotype. This sequence joins TRBV6-5 and TRBJ2-3; 13 bases are shared with TRBD2. Germline lookup yields CDR1 MNHEY and CDR2 SVGAGI. V shed 6 bases, J shed 4 bases, and the junction held 10 bases outside the gene matches. The CDR3 contains 17 residues. The chain's CDR3 is CASRRGTSGEAPDTQYF. The DNA of the CDR3 is TGTGCCAGCAGACGCGGGACTAGCGGGGAGGCTCCAGATACGCAGTATTTT.

The J gene is TRBJ2-1, the V gene TRBV20-1; tentatively, D is TRBD2 (5 bases). Trimming shortened V by 6 bases and J by 7 bases, and 19 bases separated the two germline ends. The CDR3 loop spans 14 amino acids. Germline loops: CDR1 DFQATT, CDR2 SNEGSKA (reference sequence). CDR3 nucleotides: TGCAGTGCAATCCCCCGGAGGCGGTCTAATGAGCAGTTCTTC. Protein: CSAIPRRRSNEQFF.

The rearrangement uses TRBV7-3 and TRBJ2-6, with a possible D match to TRBD2 (7 bases). Deletions cut 2 bases from V and 2 bases from J, with 19 bases between. This CDR3 is 19 amino acids long. Looked up from germline, CDR1 is SGHTA and CDR2 is FQGTGA. The CDR3 sequence: CASSLGGAPGTTGANVLTF. The CDR3 region has the DNA TGTGCCAGCAGCTTAGGGGGGGCACCAGGAACTACTGGGGCCAACGTCCTGACTTTC.

Within the sample, this clonotype is medium-sized (0.01 to 0.1%). The genes are TRBV15 and TRBJ1-2; D is ambiguous. Per germline, CDR1 LNHNV and CDR2 YYDKDF (reference sequence). The CDR3 consists of 13 residues. Trimming cost V 0 bases and J 5 bases, with 7 bases left between them. The CDR3 DNA reads TGTGCCACCAGCAGAGATCTGAGGTATGGCTACACCTTC. Protein sequence: CATSRDLRYGYTF.

This clonotype has just a few counts. J is TRBJ2-1 and V is TRBV5-6; 14 positions agree with TRBD2. The trim removed 5 bases at V and 8 bases at J, leaving 9 bases unmatched. The CDR3 has 16 amino acids. CDR1 is SGHDT and CDR2 is YYEEEE in the germline V gene. CDR3 bases: TGTGCCAGCAGGCTGGGACTAGCGGGAGCGTATGATGAGCAGTTCTTC. This translates into CASRLGLAGAYDEQFF.

Points on this clonotype: This may be a read error, as it is one base from a much larger clone. The rearrangement uses TRBV12-3 or TRBV12-4 and TRBJ1-1, with D maybe TRBD1 (6 bases). V lost 5 bases, J lost 0 bases, and 13 bases lay in between. This CDR3 has 15 residues. CDR3: CASSGCGGVNTEAFF. The CDR3 bases are TGTGCCAGCAGTGGGTGTGGGGGCGTGAACACTGAAGCTTTCTTT.

In its sample, this clonotype was seen a few times. J is TRBJ1-2 and V is TRBV7-9; no definite D call. The CDR3 extends over 14 amino acids. With 5 bases removed from V and 0 bases from J, the gap between germline ends came to 10 bases. Germline V CDR1 and CDR2: SEHNR, FQNEAQ (reference sequence). The DNA of the CDR3 is TGTGCCAGCAGCCCCATAGGATCTAACTATGGCTACACCTTC. This gives the protein CASSPIGSNYGYTF. Looking up the rest from reference TRBV7-9 and TRBJ1-2 gives the full variable domain: DTGVSQNPRHKITKRGQNVTFRCDPISEHNRLYWYRQTLGQGPEFLTYFQNEAQLEKSRLLSDRFSAERPKGSFSTLEIQRTEQGDSAMYLCASSPIGSNYGYTFGSGTRLTVV.

This clonotype was counted between two and nine times. The rearrangement links TRBV11-3 to TRBJ2-3; either TRBD1 or TRBD2 may fit D (6 bases each). The germline CDR1 and CDR2 sequences are SGHNT and YENEEA. This CDR3 has 17 residues. The V and J ends lost 0 bases and 3 bases respectively, with 16 bases between them. This CDR3 reads CASSLEAGARETDTQYF. The CDR3 nucleotides read TGTGCCAGCAGCTTAGAAGCAGGGGCGCGGGAAACAGATACGCAGTATTTT.

The V gene is TRBV13, the J gene TRBJ2-1, with 9 bases lining up with TRBD2. CDR1 and CDR2 (germline): PRHDT, FYEKMQ (reference sequence). The length of the CDR3 is 15 residues. Losses at the gene ends were 4 bases for V and 10 bases for J; bases not matched to a gene: 11. The CDR3 here is CASSSLGGGANEQFF. CDR3 in DNA: TGTGCCAGCAGCTCCCTTGGCGGGGGGGCGAACGAGCAGTTCTTC.

This clonotype is categorized as medium-sized. The chain carries TRBV6-1 and TRBJ2-7; D could derive from TRBD1 or TRBD2 (6 bases each). Looked up from germline, CDR1 is MNHNS and CDR2 is SASEGT. The V end was cut by 10 bases, the J end by 1 base, with 14 bases between. This CDR3 comprises 13 residues. The DNA of the CDR3 is TGTGCCACTAAGCCGGGGGCGTCCTACGAGCAGTACTTC. This sequence encodes CATKPGASYEQYF.